The rows below give T cell receptor beta chains drawn from one sample of a study of shared clonotypes between healthy human individuals. Some clones are missing from TCRdb's copy, which holds only in-frame ones; the method was immunoSEQ multiplex PCR. This table has approximately 2.3 million clones, 80% to 95% appearing once. The sequencing sample was made of naive CD4+ T cells from PBMCs. The receptors stem from a man younger than 35 in good health. Some clones in this sample may be carry-over from other donors' samples. Both conserved end residues are part of each CDR3. D genes are given only for firm matches. Only part of the rows carry a size: once, few, many, or a class if the clone is expanded.

TRBV25-1	NA	TRBJ1-5	NA	CASSQSGALNQPQHF	TGTGCCAGCAGTCAGTCCGGGGCTCTAAATCAGCCCCAGCATTTT
TRBV7-3	NA	TRBJ2-7	NA	CASSQTGGEQYF	TGTGCCAGCAGCCAAACTGGGGGAGAGCAGTACTTC
TRBV21-1	NA	TRBJ2-5	NA	CATRASTEQGTQETQYF	TGTGCCACCCGTGCCTCAACTGAACAGGGGACTCAAGAGACCCAGTACTTC
TRBV6-5	NA	TRBJ2-3	TRBD1	CASRSRGHPTDTQYF	TGTGCCAGCAGGAGCAGGGGGCACCCCACAGATACGCAGTATTTT
TRBV7-3	NA	TRBJ2-7	NA	CASSLGVVGSYEQYF	TGTGCCAGCAGCTTAGGGGTAGTCGGCTCCTACGAGCAGTACTTC
TRBV7-2	NA	TRBJ1-2	NA	CASSLERQGRAGYTF	TGTGCCAGCAGCTTAGAGAGGCAGGGGAGGGCTGGCTACACCTTC
TRBV4-2	NA	TRBJ1-2	NA	CASSQVQGADGYTF	TGTGCCAGCAGCCAAGTACAGGGTGCAGATGGCTACACCTTC
TRBV14	NA	TRBJ2-3	TRBD2	CASSQGLADTQYF	TGTGCCAGCAGCCAAGGACTAGCGGATACGCAGTATTTT
TRBV7-9	NA	TRBJ2-5	NA	CASSLVGETQYF	TGTGCCAGCAGCTTAGTTGGTGAGACCCAGTACTTC
TRBV15	NA	TRBJ2-3	TRBD2	CATSRAGSGRDTQYF	TGTGCCACCAGCAGAGCGGGTAGCGGGAGAGATACGCAGTATTTT
TRBV30	NA	TRBJ2-5	NA	CAWSVGTTSRGETQYF	TGTGCCTGGAGTGTTGGTACTACCTCAAGGGGAGAGACCCAGTACTTC
TRBV5-4	NA	TRBJ2-3	NA	CASGPPGTLHDTQYF	TGTGCCAGCGGACCCCCCGGGACACTTCATGATACGCAGTATTTT
TRBV28	once	TRBJ2-5	NA	CASSSPPAGGTQYF	TGTGCCAGCAGTTCCCCCCCGGCAGGAGGAACCCAGTACTTC
TRBV19	NA	TRBJ1-1	TRBD1	CASSIVYRGGNTEAFF	TGTGCCAGTAGTATAGTTTACAGGGGGGGGAACACTGAAGCTTTCTTT
TRBV5-5	NA	TRBJ1-5	NA	CASSTQGTDQPQHF	TGTGCCAGCAGCACGCAGGGGACTGATCAGCCCCAGCATTTT
TRBV5-1	once	TRBJ2-5	TRBD2	CASNHGLAGAETQYF	TGCGCCAGCAACCACGGACTAGCGGGAGCGGAGACCCAGTACTTC
TRBV19	NA	TRBJ2-2	TRBD2	CASTKGAGGGIGELFF	TGTGCCAGTACCAAAGGTGCGGGAGGCGGGATCGGGGAGCTGTTTTTT